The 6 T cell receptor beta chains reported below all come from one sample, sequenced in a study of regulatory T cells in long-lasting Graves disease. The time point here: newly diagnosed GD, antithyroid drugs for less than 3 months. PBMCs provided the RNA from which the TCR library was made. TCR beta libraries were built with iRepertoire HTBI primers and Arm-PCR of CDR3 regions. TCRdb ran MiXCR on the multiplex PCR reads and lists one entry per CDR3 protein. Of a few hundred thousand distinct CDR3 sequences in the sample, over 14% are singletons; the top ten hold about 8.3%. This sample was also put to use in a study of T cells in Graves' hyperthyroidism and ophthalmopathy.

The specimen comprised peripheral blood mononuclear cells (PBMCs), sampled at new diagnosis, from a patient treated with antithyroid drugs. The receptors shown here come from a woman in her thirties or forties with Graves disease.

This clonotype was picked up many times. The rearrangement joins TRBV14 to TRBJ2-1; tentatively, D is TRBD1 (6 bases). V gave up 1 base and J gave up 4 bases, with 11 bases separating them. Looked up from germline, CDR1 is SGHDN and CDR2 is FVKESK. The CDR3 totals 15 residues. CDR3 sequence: CASSQAGDLYNEQFF. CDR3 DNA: TGTGCCAGCAGCCAAGCAGGGGACCTATACAATGAGCAGTTCTTC.

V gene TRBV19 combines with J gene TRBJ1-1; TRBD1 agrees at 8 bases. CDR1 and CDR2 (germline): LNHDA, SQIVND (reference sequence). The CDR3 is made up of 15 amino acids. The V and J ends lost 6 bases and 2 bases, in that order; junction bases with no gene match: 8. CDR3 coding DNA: TGTGCCAGTAGCGACAGGGGTCGGGCAAACACTGAAGCTTTCTTT. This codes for CASSDRGRANTEAFF.

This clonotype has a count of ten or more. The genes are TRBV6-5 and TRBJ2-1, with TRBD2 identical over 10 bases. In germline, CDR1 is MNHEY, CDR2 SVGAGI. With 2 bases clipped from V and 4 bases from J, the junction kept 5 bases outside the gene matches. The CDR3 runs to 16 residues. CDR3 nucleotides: TGTGCCAGCAGTTACCCAACTAGCGGGGCTTACAATGAGCAGTTCTTC. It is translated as CASSYPTSGAYNEQFF.

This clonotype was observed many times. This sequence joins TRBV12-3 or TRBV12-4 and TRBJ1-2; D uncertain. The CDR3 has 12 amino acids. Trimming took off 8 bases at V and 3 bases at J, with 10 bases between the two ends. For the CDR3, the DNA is TGTGCCAGCGGCCGCAGGTACTATGGCTACACCTTC. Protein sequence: CASGRRYYGYTF.

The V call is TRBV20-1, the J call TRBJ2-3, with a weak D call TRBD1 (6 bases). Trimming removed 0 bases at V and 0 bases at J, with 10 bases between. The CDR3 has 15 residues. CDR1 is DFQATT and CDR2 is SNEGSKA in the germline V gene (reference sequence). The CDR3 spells CSARDPGQSTDTQYF. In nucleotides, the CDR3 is TGCAGTGCTAGAGATCCGGGACAAAGCACAGATACGCAGTATTTT.

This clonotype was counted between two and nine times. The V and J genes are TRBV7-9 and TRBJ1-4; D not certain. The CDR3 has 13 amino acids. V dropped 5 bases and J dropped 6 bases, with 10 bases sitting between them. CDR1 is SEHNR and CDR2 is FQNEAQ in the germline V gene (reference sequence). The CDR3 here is CASSPEHHEKLFF. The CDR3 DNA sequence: TGTGCCAGCAGCCCAGAACACCATGAAAAACTGTTTTTT.